These T cell receptor beta chains were read from a single sample in a study of T cells in localized non-small cell lung cancer. The repertoire was sequenced with immunoSEQ multiplex PCR; TCRdb's copy has only in-frame clones and lacks some. The sample consists of roughly 35,000 clones, roughly nine tenths of them appearing once. Material: peripheral blood, obtained before any cancer treatment. The source is a woman aged 40-70 years with stage I lung adenocarcinoma. Both conserved end residues are part of each CDR3. D genes are given only for firm matches. A row's size may be missing; if present it is once, few, many or a size class.

J,V,D,size,DNA,CDR3
TRBJ1-5,TRBV4-2,.,.,TGTGCCAGCAGAACGCGGGGGGGAGGAGGGCCCCAGCATTTT,CASRTRGGGGPQHF
TRBJ1-5,TRBV7-8,.,once,TGTGCCAGCAGCCCCGGGGCACGAAATCAGCCCCAGCATTTT,CASSPGARNQPQHF
TRBJ1-2,TRBV7-2,.,.,TGTGCCAGCAGCACACCCGGGACGGCTAACTATGGCTACACCTTC,CASSTPGTANYGYTF
TRBJ2-6,TRBV2,.,.,TGTGCCAGCAGTAAAATAAGGGTTGGGGCCAACGTCCTGACTTTC,CASSKIRVGANVLTF
TRBJ2-1,TRBV5-1,TRBD2,.,TGCGCCAGCAATCCGGGACTAGCGGACTACAATGAGCAGTTCTTC,CASNPGLADYNEQFF
TRBJ1-5,TRBV9,.,.,TGTGCCAGCAGCGTGGGACCTAATCAGCCCCAGCATTTT,CASSVGPNQPQHF
TRBJ2-7,TRBV6-4,TRBD1,.,TGTGCCAGCAATTTACAGGGGATCTCCTACGAGCAGTACTTC,CASNLQGISYEQYF
TRBJ2-5,TRBV11-3,TRBD2,.,TGTGCCAGCAGCTTATATGGTAGCGGGGTGCGGGAGACCCAGTACTTC,CASSLYGSGVRETQYF
TRBJ1-1,TRBV28,.,.,TGTGCCAGCAGGGGCCCTTACAACACTGAAGCTTTCTTT,CASRGPYNTEAFF
TRBJ2-7,TRBV6-6,.,.,TGTGCCAGCAGTTGGGCAGGGGTGAACGAGCAGTACTTC,CASSWAGVNEQYF
TRBJ1-1,TRBV19,.,once,TGTGCCAGTAGCCCGTATGGGGGCTCGGGTGCGGTCACTGAAGCTTTCTTT,CASSPYGGSGAVTEAFF
TRBJ1-2,TRBV20-1,.,.,TGCAGTGCTAGGTACGGGTCTGGCTACACCTTC,CSARYGSGYTF
TRBJ1-5,TRBV5-8,.,.,TGTGCCAGCAGCTTGGGGGGAATCTATCAGCCCCAGCATTTT,CASSLGGIYQPQHF
TRBJ2-5,TRBV13,.,.,TGTGCCAGCAGCTTTGGGGGGATCTTTCAAAAGACCCAGTACTTC,CASSFGGIFQKTQYF
TRBJ1-2,TRBV5-1,.,.,TGCGCCAGCAGCTTGGGGGACGCCGCCGGGGGCTACACCTTC,CASSLGDAAGGYTF
TRBJ2-3,TRBV6-1,TRBD2,.,TGTGCCAGCAATGGCGGGGGGGCAACAGATACGCAGTATTTT,CASNGGGATDTQYF
TRBJ2-5,TRBV28,TRBD1,.,TGTGCCAGCAGTACCCGACAGGGGGAAGAGACCCAGTACTTC,CASSTRQGEETQYF
TRBJ2-1,TRBV5-1,.,.,TGCGCCAGCAGCTTGAGCAGGGACAATGAGCAGTTCTTC,CASSLSRDNEQFF
TRBJ2-7,TRBV6-4,TRBD1,.,TGTGCCAGCAGGGATGACAGGGAGAAGTACGAGCAGTACTTC,CASRDDREKYEQYF
TRBJ1-2,TRBV28,.,.,TGTGCCAGCCGCACAGGACTCCTTAACTATGGCTACACCTTC,CASRTGLLNYGYTF